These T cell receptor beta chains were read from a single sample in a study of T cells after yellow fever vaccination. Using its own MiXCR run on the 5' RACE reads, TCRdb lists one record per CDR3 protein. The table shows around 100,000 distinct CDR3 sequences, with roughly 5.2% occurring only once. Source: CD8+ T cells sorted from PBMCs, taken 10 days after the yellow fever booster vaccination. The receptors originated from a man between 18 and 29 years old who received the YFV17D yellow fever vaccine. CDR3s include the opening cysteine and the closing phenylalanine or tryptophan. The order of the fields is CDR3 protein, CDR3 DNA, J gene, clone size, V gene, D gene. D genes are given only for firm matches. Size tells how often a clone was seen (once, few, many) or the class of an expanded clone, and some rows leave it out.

CDR3aa: CASSLGGMQFF
CDR3nt: TGTGCCAGCAGCCTCGGCGGGATGCAGTTCTTC
j_gene: TRBJ2-1
abundance: many
v_gene: TRBV7-9
d_gene: NA

CDR3aa: CASSANRNEQYF
CDR3nt: TGTGCCAGCAGCGCCAACAGGAACGAGCAGTACTTC
j_gene: TRBJ2-7
abundance: few
v_gene: TRBV6-1
d_gene: NA

CDR3aa: CASSSTSTGNNSPLHF
CDR3nt: TGCGCCAGCAGCTCTACATCGACAGGGAACAATTCACCCCTCCACTTT
j_gene: TRBJ1-6
abundance: few
v_gene: TRBV5-1
d_gene: TRBD1

CDR3aa: CASSPTGGGYTF
CDR3nt: TGTGCCAGCAGTCCGACAGGGGGTGGCTACACCTTC
j_gene: TRBJ1-2
abundance: NA
v_gene: TRBV6-5
d_gene: TRBD1

CDR3aa: CASSPGTSNEQFF
CDR3nt: TGTGCCAGCAGTCCCGGGACCTCCAATGAGCAGTTCTTC
j_gene: TRBJ2-1
abundance: many
v_gene: TRBV7-6
d_gene: NA

CDR3aa: CASSVVTQGANEQFF
CDR3nt: TGTGCCAGCAGCGTAGTAACCCAGGGGGCGAATGAGCAGTTCTTC
j_gene: TRBJ2-1
abundance: few
v_gene: TRBV9
d_gene: TRBD1

CDR3aa: CASKGYEQYF
CDR3nt: TGTGCCAGCAAGGGGTACGAGCAGTACTTC
j_gene: TRBJ2-7
abundance: few
v_gene: TRBV2
d_gene: NA

CDR3aa: CASSPETGGASPLHF
CDR3nt: TGTGCCAGCAGTCCCGAGACAGGGGGGGCTTCACCCCTCCACTTT
j_gene: TRBJ1-6
abundance: many
v_gene: TRBV28
d_gene: TRBD1

CDR3aa: CASSQRRVSNQPQHF
CDR3nt: TGCGCCAGCAGCCAACGCAGGGTTAGCAATCAGCCCCAGCATTTT
j_gene: TRBJ1-5
abundance: many
v_gene: TRBV4-1
d_gene: NA

CDR3aa: CASSLSSGGAREQFF
CDR3nt: TGTGCCAGCAGTTTATCTAGCGGGGGGGCTCGGGAGCAGTTCTTC
j_gene: TRBJ2-1
abundance: NA
v_gene: TRBV28
d_gene: TRBD2

CDR3aa: CASRGESAGAWGYNEQFF
CDR3nt: TGTGCCAGCAGGGGCGAATCAGCGGGGGCCTGGGGCTACAATGAGCAGTTCTTC
j_gene: TRBJ2-1
abundance: few
v_gene: TRBV6-6
d_gene: TRBD2

CDR3aa: CASSSRDSTNTQYF
CDR3nt: TGTGCCAGCAGCTCCCGGGACTCCACCAATACGCAGTATTTT
j_gene: TRBJ2-3
abundance: many
v_gene: TRBV5-6
d_gene: NA

CDR3aa: CASSFSSGGTDTQYF
CDR3nt: TGTGCCAGCAGCTTCAGTAGCGGGGGCACAGATACGCAGTATTTT
j_gene: TRBJ2-3
abundance: NA
v_gene: TRBV7-6
d_gene: TRBD2

CDR3aa: CASSPTLGNYYGYTF
CDR3nt: TGTGCCAGCAGTCCTACACTGGGGAATTACTATGGCTACACCTTC
j_gene: TRBJ1-2
abundance: few
v_gene: TRBV12-3/TRBV12-4
d_gene: NA

CDR3aa: CASSSGPGANVLTF
CDR3nt: TGTGCCAGCAGCTCGGGGCCTGGGGCCAACGTCCTGACTTTC
j_gene: TRBJ2-6
abundance: many
v_gene: TRBV3-1
d_gene: NA

CDR3aa: CASSMVALAANNEQFF
CDR3nt: TGTGCCAGTAGTATGGTGGCCCTAGCGGCGAACAATGAGCAGTTCTTC
j_gene: TRBJ2-1
abundance: few
v_gene: TRBV19
d_gene: TRBD2

CDR3aa: CASSSTISGLTDTQYF
CDR3nt: TGTGCCAGCAGTTCGACGATAAGCGGATTGACAGATACGCAGTATTTT
j_gene: TRBJ2-3
abundance: many
v_gene: TRBV12-3/TRBV12-4
d_gene: NA

CDR3aa: CASSTSILGRGTHTDTQYF
CDR3nt: TGTGCCAGCAGTACCTCCATCCTTGGGCGGGGGACCCACACAGATACGCAGTATTTT
j_gene: TRBJ2-3
abundance: NA
v_gene: TRBV28
d_gene: TRBD2

CDR3aa: CASSLALAVTDTQYF
CDR3nt: TGTGCCAGCAGCTTGGCACTAGCGGTCACAGATACGCAGTATTTT
j_gene: TRBJ2-3
abundance: NA
v_gene: TRBV5-6
d_gene: TRBD2

CDR3aa: CASSVVSTVSRYAGELLF
CDR3nt: TGTGCCAGCAGCGTAGTTAGCACGGTTTCTAGGTACGCCGGGGAGCTGCTTTTT
j_gene: TRBJ2-2
abundance: NA
v_gene: TRBV9
d_gene: NA

CDR3aa: CASSEASGDSTDTQYF
CDR3nt: TGTGCCAGCAGTGAGGCTAGCGGGGATAGCACAGATACGCAGTATTTT
j_gene: TRBJ2-3
abundance: many
v_gene: TRBV6-4
d_gene: TRBD2

CDR3aa: CAIRGGRETQYF
CDR3nt: TGTGCCATCAGGGGGGGGAGGGAGACGCAGTATTTT
j_gene: TRBJ2-3
abundance: many
v_gene: TRBV10-3
d_gene: TRBD2

CDR3aa: CASSQGSGGDSPLHF
CDR3nt: TGCGCCAGCAGCCAAGGATCAGGGGGTGATTCACCCCTCCACTTT
j_gene: TRBJ1-6
abundance: NA
v_gene: TRBV4-1
d_gene: TRBD1

CDR3aa: CASSPVPSGSSTDTQYF
CDR3nt: TGTGCCAGCAGCCCGGTCCCTAGCGGCTCTAGCACAGATACGCAGTATTTT
j_gene: TRBJ2-3
abundance: NA
v_gene: TRBV7-2
d_gene: TRBD2

CDR3aa: CASSSRTGDTEAFF
CDR3nt: TGTGCCAGTAGTTCCAGGACAGGGGACACTGAAGCTTTCTTT
j_gene: TRBJ1-1
abundance: few
v_gene: TRBV19
d_gene: TRBD1

CDR3aa: CASSHPGQGAIITFINEQFF
CDR3nt: TGTGCCAGCAGCCATCCCGGACAGGGGGCTATAATTACATTCATCAATGAGCAGTTCTTC
j_gene: TRBJ2-1
abundance: many
v_gene: TRBV4-2
d_gene: TRBD1

CDR3aa: CASSYSRGPYTF
CDR3nt: TGTGCCAGCAGTTACTCCCGCGGACCCTACACCTTC
j_gene: TRBJ1-2
abundance: few
v_gene: TRBV6-2/TRBV6-3
d_gene: NA

CDR3aa: CASSSAPGGVKNIQYF
CDR3nt: TGTGCCAGCAGTTCGGCCCCCGGGGGGGTCAAAAACATTCAGTACTTC
j_gene: TRBJ2-4
abundance: many
v_gene: TRBV12-3/TRBV12-4
d_gene: TRBD2

CDR3aa: CASSLIKPLAGVTDTQYF
CDR3nt: TGCGCCAGCAGCCTAATAAAGCCCTTGGCGGGGGTCACAGATACGCAGTATTTT
j_gene: TRBJ2-3
abundance: NA
v_gene: TRBV4-1
d_gene: TRBD2

CDR3aa: CATSFGGGPNQPQHF
CDR3nt: TGTGCCACCAGCTTCGGAGGGGGACCTAATCAGCCCCAGCATTTT
j_gene: TRBJ1-5
abundance: NA
v_gene: TRBV15
d_gene: NA

CDR3aa: CASRDFSQETQYF
CDR3nt: TGTGCCAGCAGGGACTTTAGCCAAGAGACCCAGTACTTC
j_gene: TRBJ2-5
abundance: few
v_gene: TRBV12-3/TRBV12-4
d_gene: NA

CDR3aa: CASSLTGKNSPLHF
CDR3nt: TGTGCCAGCAGCTTAACGGGGAAGAATTCACCCCTCCACTTT
j_gene: TRBJ1-6
abundance: few
v_gene: TRBV7-3
d_gene: NA

CDR3aa: CASSLSPGPGGTDTQYF
CDR3nt: TGTGCCAGCAGCTTATCTCCGGGCCCAGGGGGCACAGATACGCAGTATTTT
j_gene: TRBJ2-3
abundance: many
v_gene: TRBV7-3
d_gene: NA

CDR3aa: CASSEGSNYGYTF
CDR3nt: TGTGCCAGCAGCGAGGGCAGTAACTATGGCTACACCTTC
j_gene: TRBJ1-2
abundance: few
v_gene: TRBV9
d_gene: NA

CDR3aa: CASSQEGGGWTEAFF
CDR3nt: TGCGCCAGCAGCCAAGAAGGCGGGGGCTGGACTGAAGCTTTCTTT
j_gene: TRBJ1-1
abundance: few
v_gene: TRBV4-1
d_gene: NA

CDR3aa: CASSDGYGYTF
CDR3nt: TGTGCCAGCAGCGACGGATATGGCTACACCTTC
j_gene: TRBJ1-2
abundance: many
v_gene: TRBV27
d_gene: NA

CDR3aa: CASGSINRDYSGANVLTF
CDR3nt: TGTGCCAGCGGATCAATCAACCGGGACTATTCTGGGGCCAACGTCCTGACTTTC
j_gene: TRBJ2-6
abundance: few
v_gene: TRBV6-2/TRBV6-3
d_gene: TRBD2

CDR3aa: CASSLPGGGEKDTQYF
CDR3nt: TGTGCCAGCAGCTTGCCCGGGGGGGGAGAAAAGGATACGCAGTATTTT
j_gene: TRBJ2-3
abundance: many
v_gene: TRBV5-5
d_gene: TRBD2

CDR3aa: CASSQFPEVLAGGPSDTQYF
CDR3nt: TGTGCCAGCAGCCAATTTCCTGAGGTCCTAGCGGGGGGGCCCTCAGATACGCAGTATTTT
j_gene: TRBJ2-3
abundance: NA
v_gene: TRBV3-1
d_gene: TRBD2

CDR3aa: CASSLGPDEIATNEKLFF
CDR3nt: TGTGCCAGCAGCTTGGGACCGGACGAAATCGCAACTAATGAAAAACTGTTTTTT
j_gene: TRBJ1-4
abundance: many
v_gene: TRBV7-2
d_gene: NA

CDR3aa: CASAHQGQGVYEQYF
CDR3nt: TGCGCCAGCGCCCACCAGGGACAGGGGGTTTACGAGCAGTACTTC
j_gene: TRBJ2-7
abundance: few
v_gene: TRBV23-1
d_gene: TRBD1

CDR3aa: CASSQVGAGQETQYF
CDR3nt: TGTGCCAGCAGCCAAGTTGGGGCAGGACAAGAGACCCAGTACTTC
j_gene: TRBJ2-5
abundance: few
v_gene: TRBV14
d_gene: NA

CDR3aa: CASSELGIPFF
CDR3nt: TGCGCCAGCAGTGAGTTGGGCATACCTTTCTTT
j_gene: TRBJ1-1
abundance: NA
v_gene: TRBV10-2
d_gene: NA

CDR3aa: CASSGNSGFGSEAFF
CDR3nt: TGCGCCAGCAGCGGTAATTCAGGGTTTGGCAGTGAAGCTTTCTTT
j_gene: TRBJ1-1
abundance: NA
v_gene: TRBV5-1
d_gene: NA

CDR3aa: CASSPALGRGVNIQYF
CDR3nt: TGTGCCAGCAGCCCAGCCCTTGGCAGGGGTGTAAACATTCAGTACTTC
j_gene: TRBJ2-4
abundance: NA
v_gene: TRBV5-4
d_gene: NA

CDR3aa: CSVFIHTGELFF
CDR3nt: TGCAGCGTTTTCATCCACACCGGGGAGCTGTTTTTT
j_gene: TRBJ2-2
abundance: few
v_gene: TRBV29-1
d_gene: NA

CDR3aa: CASSQGITGELFF
CDR3nt: TGTGCCAGCAGCCAGGGGATTACCGGGGAGCTGTTTTTT
j_gene: TRBJ2-2
abundance: NA
v_gene: TRBV27
d_gene: NA

CDR3aa: CASSLGTAPKTQYF
CDR3nt: TGTGCCAGCAGCTTAGGGACGGCCCCCAAGACCCAGTACTTC
j_gene: TRBJ2-5
abundance: NA
v_gene: TRBV7-2
d_gene: NA

CDR3aa: CSVGKNTEAFF
CDR3nt: TGCAGCGTTGGTAAGAACACTGAAGCTTTCTTT
j_gene: TRBJ1-1
abundance: few
v_gene: TRBV29-1
d_gene: NA

CDR3aa: CASSSGQGKETQYF
CDR3nt: TGTGCCAGCAGTTCGGGACAGGGAAAAGAGACCCAGTACTTC
j_gene: TRBJ2-5
abundance: few
v_gene: TRBV25-1
d_gene: TRBD1

CDR3aa: CSAWGGSYLNEQFF
CDR3nt: TGCAGCGCCTGGGGGGGCAGTTATCTCAATGAGCAGTTCTTC
j_gene: TRBJ2-1
abundance: NA
v_gene: TRBV29-1
d_gene: NA